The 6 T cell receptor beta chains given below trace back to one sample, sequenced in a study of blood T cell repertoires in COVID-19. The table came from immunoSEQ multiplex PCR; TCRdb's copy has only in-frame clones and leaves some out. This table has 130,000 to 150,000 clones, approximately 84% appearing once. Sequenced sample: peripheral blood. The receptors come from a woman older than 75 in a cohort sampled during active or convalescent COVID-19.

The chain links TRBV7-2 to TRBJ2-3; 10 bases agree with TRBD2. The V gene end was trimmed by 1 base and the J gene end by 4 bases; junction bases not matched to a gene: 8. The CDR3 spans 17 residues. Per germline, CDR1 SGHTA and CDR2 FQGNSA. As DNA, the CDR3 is TGTGCCAGCAGCTTAGAACAGCGGGGGGGCATCGCAGATACGCAGTATTTT. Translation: CASSLEQRGGIADTQYF.

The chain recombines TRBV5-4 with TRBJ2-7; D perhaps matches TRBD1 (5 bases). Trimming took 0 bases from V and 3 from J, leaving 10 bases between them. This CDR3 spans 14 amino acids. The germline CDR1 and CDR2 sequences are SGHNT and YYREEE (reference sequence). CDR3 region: CASSLGGIGYEQYF. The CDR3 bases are TGTGCCAGCAGCTTGGGGGGCATTGGCTACGAGCAGTACTTC.

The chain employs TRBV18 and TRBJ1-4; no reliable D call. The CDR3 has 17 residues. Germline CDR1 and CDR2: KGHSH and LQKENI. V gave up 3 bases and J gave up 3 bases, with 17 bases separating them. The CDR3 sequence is CASSPLGQVGANEKLFF. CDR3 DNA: TGTGCCAGCTCACCTCTCGGCCAGGTCGGGGCTAATGAAAAACTGTTTTTT.

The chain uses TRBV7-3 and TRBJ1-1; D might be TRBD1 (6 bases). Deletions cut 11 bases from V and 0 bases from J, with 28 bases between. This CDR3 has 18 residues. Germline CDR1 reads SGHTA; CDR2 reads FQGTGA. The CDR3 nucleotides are TGTGCCGACCGTGGGGGCGACAGGATCCCTAAAATGAACACTGAAGCTTTCTTT. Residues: CADRGGDRIPKMNTEAFF.

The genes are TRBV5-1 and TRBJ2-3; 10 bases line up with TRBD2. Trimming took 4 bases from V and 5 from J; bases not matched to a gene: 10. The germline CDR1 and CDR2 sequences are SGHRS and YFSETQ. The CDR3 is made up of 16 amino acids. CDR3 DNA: TGCGCCAGCAGCCTAAGCAGCGGGGGGGCAGGAGATACGCAGTATTTT. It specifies CASSLSSGGAGDTQYF.

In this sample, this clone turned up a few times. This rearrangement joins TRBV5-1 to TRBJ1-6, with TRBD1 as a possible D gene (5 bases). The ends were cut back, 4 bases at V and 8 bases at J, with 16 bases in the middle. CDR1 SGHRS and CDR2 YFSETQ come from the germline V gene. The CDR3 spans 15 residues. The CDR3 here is CASSPGAGLDSPLHF. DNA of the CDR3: TGCGCCAGCAGCCCTGGGGCAGGGTTGGATTCACCCCTCCACTTT.